This TCR beta chain emerged from a study of PD-1 blockade in classical Hodgkin lymphoma. Study outcomes and limitations: Possibly reflecting disease activity or prior therapy, repertoire differences have causes that remain undefined. Diversity in CD4+ TCRs, unlike that measured in CD8+ TCRs, had risen significantly by C4D1. Complete responders entered with baseline diversity on par with newly diagnosed patients, the results showed. Baseline TCR diversity was reportedly lower in newly diagnosed patients than in healthy donors. It was reported as lower still in relapsed/refractory patients.

Germline-derived CDR1 and CDR2 are SGHRS and YFSETQ. This CDR3 has 13 residues. V dropped 6 bases and J dropped 3; count of bases not matched to a gene: 4. As to this clone: Its antigen is still unknown.

Time point meaning: cycle 4 day 1 (C4D1), after more than 5 weeks of nivolumab. Every one of the patients relapsed after autologous stem cell transplantation (brentuximab vedotin exposure was variable). The table came from immunoSEQ multiplex PCR; TCRdb's copy has only in-frame clones and leaves some out. Of tens of thousands of clones in the sample, roughly 80% are singletons; the top ten hold approximately 12%. This clonotype originated in a human donor with classical Hodgkin lymphoma. The rearrangement links TRBV5-1 to TRBJ1-1, with TRBD1 matching over 8 bases. Here the sequenced sample was peripheral blood mononuclear cells (PBMCs), taken before the fourth cycle of nivolumab. The CDR3 region has the DNA TGCGCCAGCACGACAGGGGAATACACTGAAGCTTTCTTT. This codes for CASTTGEYTEAFF.